Included here is one T cell receptor (beta chain) sequence, with context. These data originate in a study of blood T cell repertoires in COVID-19. This table comes from immunoSEQ multiplex PCR, and its TCRdb copy is limited to in-frame clones, with some not included. Of about half a million clones listed, 88% are singletons. CDR3 length equals 15 residues. The V gene lost 2 bases and the J gene lost 3 bases, with 14 bases spanning the gap. Germline V gene lookup returns CDR1 SGDLS and CDR2 YYNGEE. The V gene is TRBV9, the J gene TRBJ1-1; tentative D call: TRBD1 (5 bases). The sequenced sample consisted of PBMCs or T cells enriched from blood (not recorded which). This sequence was found in a woman aged 55-70 years who had recovered from COVID-19. The DNA of the CDR3 is TGTGCCAGCAGCGTCCTACCAGGGTGGGACACTGAAGCTTTCTTT. Amino acid sequence: CASSVLPGWDTEAFF.